The 19 T cell receptor beta chains below all came from one sample that was sequenced in a study of blood T cell repertoires in COVID-19. TCRdb keeps only in-frame clones here, not all; method: immunoSEQ multiplex PCR. The sample contains about 140,000 clones, 85% to 90% of which appear only once. The sample was peripheral blood. The receptors stem from a woman aged 80 or over with acute or convalescent COVID-19.

The chain links TRBV3-1 (or the pseudogene TRBV3-2) to TRBJ1-6; D unclear. In germline, CDR1 is LGHDT, CDR2 YNNKEL (reference sequence). The CDR3 has 13 residues. The V and J ends lost 1 base and 7 bases respectively, with 5 bases between them. CDR3 sequence (DNA): TGTGCCAGCAGCCAAGGCGCAAATTCACCCCTCCACTTT. Translation: CASSQGANSPLHF.

The chain combines TRBV5-5 with TRBJ1-6, with 12 bases aligning to TRBD1. Per the germline V gene, CDR1 is SGHKS and CDR2 is YYEKEE (reference sequence). The CDR3 extends over 16 amino acids. V dropped 0 bases and J dropped 14; count of bases not matched to a gene: 9. CDR3 DNA: TGTGCCAGCAGCTTGGTTCCGGGACAGGGGGCCTTAGCCCTCCACTTT. Translation gives CASSLVPGQGALALHF.

This sequence joins TRBV2 and TRBJ1-1; weak D call: TRBD1 (5 bases). This CDR3 is built from 14 residues. The V and J ends lost 6 bases and 0 bases respectively, with 11 bases between them. Germline V lookup: CDR1 SNHLY, CDR2 FYNNEI. The CDR3: CASRRRAMNTEAFF. DNA for the CDR3: TGTGCCAGCAGACGCAGGGCCATGAACACTGAAGCTTTCTTT.

The chain has TRBV5-1 and TRBJ2-5; TRBD1 might be the D (5 bases). The V gene lost 3 bases and the J gene lost 1 base, with 16 bases spanning the gap. Per germline, CDR1 SGHRS and CDR2 YFSETQ. The CDR3 has 16 amino acids. CDR3 sequence (DNA): TGCGCCAGCAGCTACTCCGGAACAGGCAGCCAAGAGACCCAGTACTTC. It encodes CASSYSGTGSQETQYF.

The gene calls are TRBV7-3 and TRBJ2-1; TRBD1 matches 8 bases. Germline CDR1 reads SGHTA; CDR2 reads FQGTGA. The CDR3 sequence is 15 residues long. V trimming: 2 bases; J trimming: 4 bases; junction bases outside the gene matches: 4. As DNA, the CDR3 is TGTGCCAGCAGCTTAGGACAGGGTCCTTACAATGAGCAGTTCTTC. Translated, it gives CASSLGQGPYNEQFF.

This sequence joins TRBV4-2 and TRBJ1-6; TRBD1 is a possible D gene (6 bases). Germline CDR1 LGHNA, CDR2 YNFKEQ. The V end was cut by 4 bases, the J end by 1 base, with 26 bases between. This CDR3 is built from 21 residues. The DNA for the CDR3 is TGTGCCAGCAGCCTACCGAAGAGACAGAGGGGGAAAGAGTCCTATAATTCACCCCTCCACTTT. Encoded protein: CASSLPKRQRGKESYNSPLHF.

This chain connects TRBV6-5 to TRBJ1-5; D not resolved. V was clipped by 2 bases and J by 1 base, with 12 bases between them. Germline V gene lookup returns CDR1 MNHEY and CDR2 SVGAGI. The CDR3 runs to 16 residues. The chain's CDR3 is CASSYTSQASNQPQHF. In nucleotides, the CDR3 is TGTGCCAGCAGTTACACTAGCCAGGCCAGCAATCAGCCCCAGCATTTT.

The chain employs TRBV2 and TRBJ1-2, with D perhaps matching TRBD1 (5 bases). The CDR3 totals 12 residues. Between the trimmed V and J ends, which lost 6 bases and 8 bases, there was a span of 13 bases. Germline CDR1 reads SNHLY; CDR2 reads FYNNEI. The CDR3 DNA reads as TGTGCCAGCAGGTGGGGCTCTGGGGGCTACACCTTC. Its protein product is CASRWGSGGYTF.

This chain uses TRBV7-9 with TRBJ2-1, with 9 positions matching TRBD2. Germline V lookup: CDR1 SEHNR, CDR2 FQNEAQ (reference sequence). Trimming cost V 1 base and J 7 bases; bases outside gene matches: 5. The CDR3 spans 15 residues. Here the CDR3 DNA reads TGTGCCAGCAGCTTAGGTAGCGGGGGCATGAATGAGCAGTTCTTC. Its protein is CASSLGSGGMNEQFF.

This sequence joins TRBV19 and TRBJ1-2, with 8 bases identical to TRBD1. This CDR3 spans 14 amino acids. V was clipped by 8 bases and J by 4 bases; unmatched bases: 9. CDR1 is LNHDA, CDR2 SQIVND, per germline (reference sequence). The CDR3 spells CASLGQGASYGYTF. DNA for the CDR3: TGTGCCAGTCTGGGGCAGGGGGCGAGCTATGGCTACACCTTC.

CDR3 bases: TGTGCCAGTAGTAAGTCCGGGGATCGCAGAGTGAATGGCTACACCTTC. Its translation: CASSKSGDRRVNGYTF. The V call is TRBV19, the J call TRBJ1-2; D call uncertain. Trimming took off 4 bases at V and 6 bases at J, with 21 bases between the two ends. Germline CDR1 and CDR2: LNHDA and SQIVND (reference sequence). The CDR3 has 16 amino acids.

The chain carries TRBV25-1 and TRBJ2-7; the match to TRBD1 covers 10 bases. Trimming took 3 bases from V and 2 from J; bases not matched to a gene: 7. The length of the CDR3 is 16 residues. From germline, CDR1 is MGHDK and CDR2 SYGVNS. Written as DNA, the CDR3 is TGTGCCAGCAGTGACTGGGGACAGGGGCGTCCCTACGAGCAGTACTTC. Residues: CASSDWGQGRPYEQYF.

V gene TRBV5-1 combines with J gene TRBJ1-2; TRBD1 agrees at 7 bases. The junction had 9 bases not matched to a gene; V was cut back by 2 bases and J by 8 bases. The CDR3 is 14 amino acids. Germline V gives CDR1 SGHRS, CDR2 YFSETQ. In DNA, the CDR3 is TGCGCCAGCAGCTTATCAGGGGGAACGGGAGGCTACACCTTC. Translating it yields CASSLSGGTGGYTF.

The chain couples TRBV18 to TRBJ2-2; maybe TRBD2 (6 bases). Trimming shortened V by 3 bases and J by 0 bases, and 8 bases separated the two germline ends. Germline loops: CDR1 KGHSH, CDR2 LQKENI. The CDR3 spans 15 residues. Here the CDR3 DNA reads TGTGCCAGCTCACCCCCTAGCGCGAACACCGGGGAGCTGTTTTTT. It specifies CASSPPSANTGELFF.

With regard to this clone: The same CDR3 also results from other DNA sequences found in this sample. The chain is built from TRBV5-1 and TRBJ1-5; a possible D gene is TRBD1 (6 bases). Trimming stripped 4 bases from V and 3 bases from J, with 11 bases between. Germline lookup yields CDR1 SGHRS and CDR2 YFSETQ. CDR3 length equals 14 residues. Here the CDR3 DNA reads TGCGCCAGCAGCCTGGACAGTTCCAATCAGCCCCAGCATTTT. Its protein is CASSLDSSNQPQHF.

This clone appeared once. The V and J genes are TRBV7-2 and TRBJ2-7, with D possibly being TRBD1 (6 bases). Deletions cut 7 bases from V and 0 bases from J, with 13 bases between. CDR1 and CDR2 (germline): SGHTA, FQGNSA. The CDR3 is made up of 14 amino acids. The chain's CDR3 is CASKETGFSYEQYF. Here the CDR3 DNA reads TGTGCCAGCAAGGAAACAGGGTTCTCCTACGAGCAGTACTTC. Full variable domain (rest looked up from reference TRBV7-2 and TRBJ2-7): GAGVSQSPSNKVTEKGKDVELRCDPISGHTALYWYRQSLGQGLEFLIYFQGNSAPDKSGLPSDRFSAERTGGSVSTLTIQRTQQEDSAVYLCASKETGFSYEQYFGPGTRLTVT.

This clone was counted a few times. J is TRBJ1-6 and V is TRBV30, with D perhaps TRBD1 (5 bases). Germline lookup yields CDR1 GTSNPN and CDR2 SVGIG (reference sequence). The CDR3 sequence is 15 residues long. V dropped 3 bases and J dropped 7 bases, with 16 bases sitting between them. The CDR3 DNA reads TGTGCCTGGAGGGGGTCCACTAAGGGGAATTCACCCCTCCACTTT. Encoded protein: CAWRGSTKGNSPLHF.

As DNA, the CDR3 is TGTGCCAGCAGCCTGGCTGCTGGAGCTCAAGAGACCCAGTACTTC. It yields the protein CASSLAAGAQETQYF. The V and J genes are TRBV5-4 and TRBJ2-5, with D unclear. The V gene lost 4 bases and the J gene lost 2 bases, with 15 bases spanning the gap. Germline CDR1 SGHNT, CDR2 YYREEE (reference sequence). There are 15 residues in the CDR3. Based on the CDR3 plus reference TRBV5-4 and TRBJ2-5, the full variable domain is ETGVTQSPTHLIKTRGQQVTLRCSSQSGHNTVSWYQQALGQGPQFIFQYYREEENGRGNFPPRFSGLQFPNYSSELNVNALELDDSALYLCASSLAAGAQETQYFGPGTRLLVL.

The J gene is TRBJ1-4, the V gene TRBV9; the match to TRBD1 covers 7 bases. The CDR3 loop spans 13 amino acids. CDR1 SGDLS and CDR2 YYNGEE come from the germline V gene. The V and J ends lost 3 bases and 8 bases, in that order; junction bases with no gene match: 4. The CDR3 sequence is CASSAGTVEKLFF. DNA of the CDR3: TGTGCCAGCAGCGCCGGGACAGTCGAAAAACTGTTTTTT.